Sequencing of this TCR beta chain was carried out in a study of vaccination effects on CD4 cells after COVID-19. Profiled with immunoSEQ multiplex PCR; TCRdb holds only in-frame clones, not every one. The repertoire holds fewer than 25,000 clones, 73% seen once, with under 9% in the top ten. Germline V gives CDR1 SNHLY, CDR2 FYNNEI. V dropped 6 bases and J dropped 2 bases, with 13 bases sitting between them. The CDR3 spans 14 residues. Antigen-specific CD4+ T cell clonotypes were called by their expansion after viral peptide-pool culture in ViraFEST. An approximately ten-day culture period preceded the isolation of CD4+ T cells. Two-dose BNT162b2 or mRNA-1273 vaccination was given to participants. Points on this clone: Antigen: not known.

Sample: CD4+ T cells from PBMCs cultured with SARS-CoV-2 spike peptides, taken after COVID-19 vaccination. The origin of this receptor is a human donor who received a COVID-19 vaccine. The V call is TRBV2, the J call TRBJ1-1; D is perhaps TRBD1 (5 bases). CDR3 nucleotides: TGTGCCAGCAGCCCGGGACGGACTAACACTGAAGCTTTCTTT. It is translated as CASSPGRTNTEAFF.